This T cell receptor (beta chain) was obtained from a study of blood T cell repertoires in COVID-19. Study summary: The analysed material was cDNA or gDNA that came from T cells, B-cell-depleted T cells, or PBMCs.

During active infection, Seattle patients enrolled and were then monitored through disease. The CDR3 sequence is 14 residues long. V gave up 3 bases and J gave up 10 bases, with 17 bases separating them. CDR1 is SGHTA and CDR2 is FQGNSA in the germline V gene. Here immunoSEQ multiplex PCR was the method, and the copy in TCRdb shows in-frame clones only, minus some. The sample carries 150,000 to 200,000 clones, roughly 90% recorded once. The sample taken for sequencing was peripheral blood. The clonotype originates from a man aged 25-45 years with COVID-19, enrolled during active disease. This chain joins TRBV7-2 and TRBJ2-3; maybe TRBD1 (5 bases). CDR3 DNA sequence: TGTGCCAGCAGCTTCGCTTTGAGCCAAGGGGCGCAGTATTTT. Protein: CASSFALSQGAQYF. Full variable domain (rest looked up from reference TRBV7-2 and TRBJ2-3): GAGVSQSPSNKVTEKGKDVELRCDPISGHTALYWYRQSLGQGLEFLIYFQGNSAPDKSGLPSDRFSAERTGGSVSTLTIQRTQQEDSAVYLCASSFALSQGAQYFGPGTRLTVL.